The 16 T cell receptor beta chains below come from one sample, sequenced in a study of beta chain features in type 1 diabetes. Study-wide results and caveats: Type 1 diabetes patients had moderately but significantly shorter TCRB CDR3s in all four CD4+ subsets.

Antigen specificity for these receptors is unknown. Expressed TCRB transcripts were sequenced after all isolated RNA was converted to cDNA. Sequencing used immunoSEQ multiplex PCR; TCRdb keeps in-frame clones, though not all of them. Counted here are around 45,000 clones, around 45% occurring once; the ten biggest clones make up 0.1% to 0.15%. Sample: stem cell memory CD4+ T cells from blood. All receptors derive from a young man with type 1 diabetes.

The gene calls are TRBV5-4 and TRBJ2-5, with 13 bases matching TRBD2. This CDR3 comprises 15 residues. Germline lookup yields CDR1 SGHNT and CDR2 YYREEE (reference sequence). The V and J ends lost 4 bases and 5 bases, in that order; junction bases with no gene match: 5. The CDR3: CASSPPLAGGETQYF. CDR3 nucleotides: TGTGCCAGCAGCCCACCACTAGCGGGAGGGGAGACCCAGTACTTC.

This clone has a handful of counts. This rearrangement joins TRBV5-1 to TRBJ2-1, with D unresolved. V lost 0 bases and J lost 9, with 7 bases in between. This CDR3 is 12 amino acids long. Germline CDR1 is SGHRS and CDR2 is YFSETQ. The CDR3 nucleotides read TGCGCCAGCAGCTTGGCCAACGGTGAGCAGTTCTTC. Translating it yields CASSLANGEQFF.

Only a few counts were recorded for this clone. The gene calls are TRBV7-2 and TRBJ1-5; TRBD1 is a possible D gene (5 bases). This CDR3 has 14 amino acids. V was cut by 2 bases and J by 8 bases, with 13 bases left in between. In germline, CDR1 is SGHTA, CDR2 FQGNSA. For the CDR3, the DNA is TGTGCCAGCAGCTTAAGGGCAGGGAGGGAGCCCCAGCATTTT. This encodes CASSLRAGREPQHF. Using reference TRBV7-2 and TRBJ1-5 for the parts outside the CDR3, the full variable domain is GAGVSQSPSNKVTEKGKDVELRCDPISGHTALYWYRQSLGQGLEFLIYFQGNSAPDKSGLPSDRFSAERTGGSVSTLTIQRTQQEDSAVYLCASSLRAGREPQHFGDGTRLSIL.

This clone was recorded a few times. V gene TRBV5-1 combines with J gene TRBJ2-7; D is perhaps TRBD2 (6 bases). CDR3 length: 14 residues. CDR1 and CDR2 from the germline V gene are SGHRS and YFSETQ. The V and J ends lost 1 base and 0 bases respectively, with 8 bases between them. The CDR3 nucleotides are TGCGCCAGCAGCTTGCTAGCGAACTCCTACGAGCAGTACTTC. It codes for CASSLLANSYEQYF.

The CDR3 sequence: CSATRPGEQYF. For the CDR3, the DNA is TGCAGTGCTACCAGACCAGGCGAGCAGTACTTC. V usage is TRBV20-1 and J usage is TRBJ2-7; no firm D call. The V end was cut by 4 bases, the J end by 6 bases, with 10 bases between. The CDR3 is 11 amino acids. CDR1 is DFQATT, CDR2 SNEGSKA, per germline (reference sequence).

V is TRBV5-1 and J is TRBJ2-3; 7 bases are a match to TRBD2. After removal of 4 bases from V and 3 bases from J, the junction contained 5 bases not matched to a gene. The CDR3 runs to 14 residues. The germline gives CDR1 SGHRS, CDR2 YFSETQ. The CDR3 DNA sequence: TGCGCCAGCAGCGGCGGGAGAGGTACAGATACGCAGTATTTT. Translating gives CASSGGRGTDTQYF. The full variable domain, with the rest looked up from reference TRBV5-1 and TRBJ2-3, is KAGVTQTPRYLIKTRGQQVTLSCSPISGHRSVSWYQQTPGQGLQFLFEYFSETQRNKGNFPGRFSGRQFSNSRSEMNVSTLELGDSALYLCASSGGRGTDTQYFGPGTRLTVL.

The chain couples TRBV9 to TRBJ2-3; TRBD2 matches 7 bases. Germline V lookup: CDR1 SGDLS, CDR2 YYNGEE. The CDR3 runs to 15 residues. After removal of 3 bases from V and 4 bases from J, the junction contained 8 bases not matched to a gene. In DNA, the CDR3 is TGTGCCAGCAGCGCCTTCGGCGGGAGCGCAGATACGCAGTATTTT. Translated: CASSAFGGSADTQYF. The whole variable domain, remainder taken from reference TRBV9 and TRBJ2-3, is DSGVTQTPKHLITATGQRVTLRCSPRSGDLSVYWYQQSLDQGLQFLIQYYNGEERAKGNILERFSAQQFPDLHSELNLSSLELGDSALYFCASSAFGGSADTQYFGPGTRLTVL.

This clone was observed a few times. The rearrangement uses TRBV7-9 and TRBJ2-7; a possible D gene is TRBD1 (5 bases). The CDR3 is made up of 12 amino acids. CDR1 and CDR2 (germline): SEHNR, FQNEAQ (reference sequence). Trimming pared 2 bases from V and 6 bases from J, leaving 8 bases between. DNA of the CDR3: TGTGCCAGCAGCTTAAGGGGATTCGAGCAGTACTTC. Translating it yields CASSLRGFEQYF. The full variable domain, completed using reference TRBV7-9 and TRBJ2-7, is DTGVSQNPRHKITKRGQNVTFRCDPISEHNRLYWYRQTLGQGPEFLTYFQNEAQLEKSRLLSDRFSAERPKGSFSTLEIQRTEQGDSAMYLCASSLRGFEQYFGPGTRLTVT.

This clone turned up a few times. This chain connects TRBV30 to TRBJ2-2; maybe TRBD1 (5 bases). Per the germline V gene, CDR1 is GTSNPN and CDR2 is SVGIG (reference sequence). V lost 0 bases to trimming and J lost 8 bases, with 13 bases between them. This CDR3 contains 14 residues. Here the CDR3 reads CAWSVLGHGGELFF. In DNA form, the CDR3 reads TGTGCCTGGAGTGTATTGGGGCACGGGGGGGAGCTGTTTTTT.

J is TRBJ2-1 and V is TRBV10-3; TRBD2 aligns across 8 bases. The CDR3 totals 16 residues. Germline trimming cut 2 bases from V and 4 bases from J; bases unmatched to any gene: 7. Germline V CDR1 and CDR2: ENHRY, SYGVKD. CDR3 sequence reads: CAISERQGLVYNEQFF. For the CDR3, the DNA is TGTGCCATCAGTGAGAGGCAGGGACTAGTTTACAATGAGCAGTTCTTC.

The genes are TRBV7-2 and TRBJ2-7, with 7 bases that match TRBD2. Germline loops: CDR1 SGHTA, CDR2 FQGNSA. This CDR3 comprises 15 residues. The ends lost 0 bases at V and 4 bases at J; junction bases unmatched: 6. The CDR3 loop reads CASSLAAGTTYEQYF. The CDR3 coding sequence is TGTGCCAGCAGCTTAGCGGCAGGGACTACGTACGAGCAGTACTTC.

V usage is TRBV18 and J usage is TRBJ2-3, with 8 bases lining up with TRBD1. The V gene's germline CDR1 is KGHSH and CDR2 LQKENI. The CDR3 covers 15 residues. Trimming removed 2 bases from V and 4 bases from J; junction bases left unmatched: 5. CDR3 amino acids: CASSPVGQAPDTQYF. For the CDR3, the DNA is TGTGCCAGCTCACCAGTGGGACAGGCGCCAGATACGCAGTATTTT.

This clone has only a few counts. The V call is TRBV29-1, the J call TRBJ1-1, with 8 nucleotides matching TRBD1. The CDR3 has 13 residues. V lost 3 bases and J lost 5; bases outside the gene matches: 5. Germline values: CDR1 SQVTM, CDR2 ANQGSEA. Here the CDR3 DNA reads TGCAGCGTTGACCACAGGGGGGGAACTGAAGCTTTCTTT. Translation: CSVDHRGGTEAFF.

This clone has more than one count but fewer than ten. The V and J genes are TRBV4-3 and TRBJ2-6; D is unclear. The CDR3 spans 16 residues. Trimming pared 0 bases from V and 2 bases from J, leaving 8 bases between. CDR1 and CDR2 (germline): LGHNA, YSLEER. This CDR3 reads CASSQELVPGANVLTF. CDR3 nucleotide sequence: TGCGCCAGCAGCCAAGAATTAGTACCTGGGGCCAACGTCCTGACTTTC.

This clone was seen a few times. This chain connects TRBV19 to TRBJ2-3; D gene unclear. The CDR3 loop spans 12 amino acids. CDR1 is LNHDA and CDR2 is SQIVND in the germline V gene (reference sequence). With 4 bases removed from V and 6 bases from J, the gap between germline ends came to 8 bases. The CDR3 sequence is CASSRPVDTQYF. The CDR3 DNA is TGTGCCAGTAGTAGGCCTGTTGATACGCAGTATTTT.

The J gene is TRBJ1-4, the V gene TRBV28; a weak D match, TRBD1 (5 bases). This CDR3 has 17 residues. From germline, CDR1 is MDHEN and CDR2 SYDVKM. V was clipped by 6 bases and J by 0 bases, with 17 bases between them. This chain's CDR3 is CASSSLSRQTTNEKLFF. The CDR3 DNA follows: TGTGCCAGCAGCTCTCTTTCCCGACAGACAACTAATGAAAAACTGTTTTTT.